The 21 T cell receptor beta chains presented below share a single source sample, sequenced in a study of regulatory T cells in long-lasting Graves disease. Time point given: newly diagnosed GD, antithyroid drugs for less than 3 months. Isolated PBMC RNA provided the starting material for the TCR library. Assembly of TCR beta libraries relied on iRepertoire HTBI primers together with Arm-PCR of CDR3 regions. TCRdb independently ran MiXCR on the multiplex PCR reads; one entry per CDR3 protein. The repertoire includes roughly 400,000 distinct CDR3 sequences, 15% of them detected once, and about 8.2% sits in the top ten. The same sample was also studied in work on T cells in Graves' hyperthyroidism and ophthalmopathy.

Source: peripheral blood mononuclear cells (PBMCs), taken at new diagnosis, from a patient treated with antithyroid drugs. These receptors originate from a middle-aged woman with Graves disease.

Comment on this clonotype: A single base separates this from a much larger clone, so it may be a read error. This chain connects TRBV3-1 to TRBJ2-5; TRBD2 might be the D (6 bases). CDR1 LGHDT and CDR2 YNNKEL come from the germline V gene (reference sequence). This CDR3 is 15 amino acids long. CDR3 DNA sequence: TGTGACAGCAGCCACCTTAGAGGCGGAGGGGAGACCCAGTACTTC. Translation: CDSSHLRGGGETQYF.

This clonotype turned up a few times. This rearrangement joins TRBV18 to TRBJ1-5; D perhaps matches TRBD1 (5 bases). Trimming took off 4 bases at V and 5 bases at J, with 12 bases between the two ends. Per the germline V gene, CDR1 is KGHSH and CDR2 is LQKENI. The CDR3 extends over 14 amino acids. CDR3 sequence: CASSHGTGDQPQHF. The CDR3, as DNA: TGTGCCAGCTCACACGGGACGGGGGATCAGCCCCAGCATTTT.

This clonotype was detected only a few times. The V gene is TRBV6-1, the J gene TRBJ2-3, with D possibly being TRBD1 (6 bases). Per germline, CDR1 MNHNS and CDR2 SASEGT. The CDR3 extends over 13 amino acids. Deletions cut 6 bases from V and 7 bases from J, with 14 bases between. The CDR3 spells CASSERDTYTQYF. As DNA, the CDR3 is TGTGCCAGCAGCGAACGGGACACTTATACGCAGTATTTT.

This clonotype occurred many times. CDR3: CASTSRGEVTDTQYF. In nucleotides, the CDR3 is TGTGCCAGCACCTCCCGAGGGGAAGTCACAGATACGCAGTATTTT. V usage is TRBV28 and J usage is TRBJ2-3; D is possibly TRBD1 or TRBD2 (5 bases each). This CDR3 is built from 15 residues. Germline lookup yields CDR1 MDHEN and CDR2 SYDVKM. Trimming took off 7 bases at V and 2 bases at J, with 16 bases between the two ends. The full variable domain, its missing parts supplied by reference TRBV28 and TRBJ2-3, is DVKVTQSSRYLVKRTGEKVFLECVQDMDHENMFWYRQDPGLGLRLIYFSYDVKMKEKGDIPEGYSVSREKKERFSLILESASTNQTSMYLCASTSRGEVTDTQYFGPGTRLTVL.

A few counts support this clonotype. V gene TRBV20-1 combines with J gene TRBJ2-1, with D tentatively TRBD2 (5 bases). V lost 2 bases and J 5 bases, leaving 10 bases between the germline ends. The CDR3 sequence is 13 residues long. Looked up from germline, CDR1 is DFQATT and CDR2 is SNEGSKA (reference sequence). CDR3 bases: TGCAGTGCTAGAACCGGGAACCACAATGAGCAGTTCTTC. Encoded protein: CSARTGNHNEQFF.

The chain couples TRBV4-1 to TRBJ2-7; 10 bases line up with TRBD2. Germline loops: CDR1 MGHRA, CDR2 YSYEKL. This CDR3 comprises 18 residues. The V and J ends lost 3 bases and 1 base, in that order; junction bases with no gene match: 12. This CDR3 reads CASSHQSLAGGGSYEQYF. In nucleotides, the CDR3 is TGCGCCAGCAGCCACCAGTCGTTAGCGGGAGGTGGATCCTACGAGCAGTACTTC.

This clonotype showed up many times. This CDR3 reads CASSYSSARGTEAFF. CDR3 DNA: TGTGCCAGCAGTTACTCGTCGGCGAGGGGCACTGAAGCTTTCTTT. The J gene is TRBJ1-1, the V gene TRBV6-5; possibly TRBD1 for D (5 bases). This CDR3 has 15 residues. The V and J ends lost 0 bases and 4 bases respectively, with 12 bases between them. CDR1 is MNHEY, CDR2 SVGAGI, per germline.

This clonotype was observed a handful of times. This rearrangement joins TRBV25-1 to TRBJ1-3; maybe TRBD1 (6 bases). The V end lost 1 base, the J end lost 0 bases, and 10 bases lay between the germline ends. The CDR3 length is 16 residues. CDR1 is MGHDK, CDR2 SYGVNS, per germline. CDR3 coding DNA: TGTGCCAGCAGTGAATCGACAGGCCACTCTGGAAACACCATATATTTT. Protein: CASSESTGHSGNTIYF.

The chain is built from TRBV6-1 and TRBJ2-1; 8 nucleotides match TRBD2. The CDR3 has 12 residues. The germline V gene encodes CDR1 MNHNS and CDR2 SASEGT. CDR3 nucleotides: TGTGCTACCGGTCGGGGGGGAGGTGAGCAGTTCTTC. It encodes CATGRGGGEQFF.

This clonotype has a handful of counts. The chain employs TRBV29-1 and TRBJ1-1; D ambiguous. The CDR3 length is 12 residues. The V end was cut by 5 bases, the J end by 3 bases, with 10 bases between. Germline-derived CDR1 and CDR2 are SQVTM and ANQGSEA. The CDR3 region has the DNA TGCAGCGTTACGAAGGAAGACACTGAAGCTTTCTTT. The encoded protein is CSVTKEDTEAFF.

This clonotype was recorded at least ten times. This rearrangement joins TRBV27 to TRBJ2-3; D not resolved. This CDR3 comprises 13 residues. Per the germline V gene, CDR1 is MNHEY and CDR2 is SMNVEV (reference sequence). Trimming left V 2 bases short and J 4 bases short, with 7 bases between. DNA of the CDR3: TGTGCCAGCAGTTTAATAGCCGCAGATACGCAGTATTTT. This translates into CASSLIAADTQYF.

Ten or more counts support this clonotype. This chain joins TRBV30 and TRBJ1-3; TRBD1 might be the D (6 bases). Germline V gene data show CDR1 as GTSNPN and CDR2 as SVGIG (reference sequence). Trimming took off 3 bases at V and 0 bases at J, with 15 bases between the two ends. The length of the CDR3 is 16 residues. In nucleotides, the CDR3 is TGTGCCTGGAGGACCCCGGGACAACTCTCTGGAAACACCATATATTTT. Its protein product is CAWRTPGQLSGNTIYF.

This clonotype has at least ten counts. The chain combines TRBV28 with TRBJ1-2; no definite D call. The CDR3 contains 13 residues. From germline, CDR1 is MDHEN and CDR2 SYDVKM. The V end was cut by 1 base, the J end by 2 bases, with 5 bases between. The CDR3: CASSLSGNYGYTF. The CDR3 region has the DNA TGTGCCAGCAGTTTATCGGGAAACTATGGCTACACCTTC.

This clonotype was counted at least ten times. The chain uses TRBV7-9 and TRBJ2-5; 9 bases align to TRBD2. In germline, CDR1 is SEHNR, CDR2 FQNEAQ (reference sequence). V dropped 1 base and J dropped 4; count of bases not matched to a gene: 4. The CDR3 runs 15 residues. The CDR3 coding sequence is TGTGCCAGCAGCTTAGTAGCGGGAGTGTTAGAGACCCAGTACTTC. It is translated as CASSLVAGVLETQYF.

The chain couples TRBV2 to TRBJ2-1, with D possibly being TRBD2 (7 bases). V gave up 5 bases and J gave up 8 bases, with 19 bases separating them. CDR1 and CDR2 (germline): SNHLY, FYNNEI. The CDR3 length is 15 residues. The CDR3 spells CASSRAGATGDEQFF. CDR3 coding DNA: TGTGCCAGCAGTAGGGCGGGGGCGACTGGGGATGAGCAGTTCTTC.

This clonotype was observed at least ten times. The chain employs TRBV2 and TRBJ2-1; a possible D gene is TRBD2 (5 bases). The germline V gene encodes CDR1 SNHLY and CDR2 FYNNEI. This CDR3 has 13 residues. The V end lost 7 bases, the J end lost 10 bases, and 17 bases lay between the germline ends. The CDR3 loop is CASTGSALREQFF. Here the CDR3 DNA reads TGTGCCAGCACGGGTAGCGCATTACGAGAGCAGTTCTTC.

The rearrangement joins TRBV7-8 to TRBJ2-1, with D uncertain. Trimming stripped 3 bases from V and 0 bases from J, with 15 bases between. Looked up from germline, CDR1 is SGHVS and CDR2 is FQNEAQ. This CDR3 spans 17 amino acids. CDR3 protein: CASSFLAGRFSYNEQFF. CDR3 DNA: TGTGCCAGCAGCTTCTTAGCCGGACGTTTCTCCTACAATGAGCAGTTCTTC.

This clonotype was counted many times. The rearrangement uses TRBV30 and TRBJ1-2, with D maybe TRBD1 (5 bases). The V end lost 5 bases, the J end lost 7 bases, and 23 bases lay between the germline ends. CDR3 length: 15 residues. CDR1 is GTSNPN and CDR2 is SVGIG in the germline V gene (reference sequence). This CDR3 is CAWGHQFRVVSGYTF. For the CDR3, the DNA is TGTGCCTGGGGACACCAATTCAGGGTAGTTTCTGGCTACACCTTC.

On this clonotype: Given a much more abundant clone one base away, this may be a read error. The rearrangement uses TRBV3-1 and TRBJ1-3; possibly TRBD1 for D (6 bases). Germline V CDR1 and CDR2: LGHDT, YNNKEL (reference sequence). CDR3 size: 15 residues. The V end was cut by 0 bases, the J end by 11 bases, with 17 bases between. CDR3 bases: TGTGCCAGCAGCCAAGATTGGACAGTGGGAGACGCCATATATTTT. Amino acid sequence: CASSQDWTVGDAIYF.

This clonotype was seen ten or more times. The chain combines TRBV9 with TRBJ2-2; D is unclear. The V end was cut by 2 bases, the J end by 7 bases, with 9 bases between. The germline gives CDR1 SGDLS, CDR2 YYNGEE. This CDR3 has 13 amino acids. The CDR3 sequence is CASSVEKRGELFF. The CDR3 DNA is TGTGCCAGCAGCGTCGAAAAACGCGGGGAGCTGTTTTTT.

Ten or more counts support this clonotype. The chain employs TRBV12-3 or TRBV12-4 and TRBJ2-4; no clear D. V was trimmed by 1 base and J by 0 bases, leaving 13 bases between them. The CDR3 has 17 residues. Here the CDR3 reads CASSLVVQSAAKNIQYF. In DNA, the CDR3 is TGTGCCAGCAGTTTAGTAGTCCAGTCCGCAGCCAAAAACATTCAGTACTTC.